The present T cell receptor beta chain was sequenced within a study of blood T cell repertoires in COVID-19. Study at large: T cells, B-cell-depleted T cells, or PBMCs provided the cDNA or gDNA that served as material.

Generated by immunoSEQ multiplex PCR, the TCRdb table keeps only in-frame clones and is missing some. The sample has 310,000 or so clones, 80% to 90% seen once. The receptor was derived from a man aged 18 to 30 who had recovered from COVID-19. Source material: peripheral blood.

This CDR3 reads CASSFRPGGNGELFF. The CDR3 DNA reads as TGTGCCAGCAGTTTCCGGCCGGGGGGGAACGGGGAGCTGTTTTTT. The chain recombines TRBV7-9 with TRBJ2-2; 8 bases match TRBD2. After removal of 6 bases from V and 7 bases from J, the junction contained 10 bases not matched to a gene. Germline V gives CDR1 SEHNR, CDR2 FQNEAQ (reference sequence). The CDR3 has 15 residues.